The 20 T cell receptor beta chains below come from one sample, sequenced in a study of identical twins. Each CDR3 protein is one row after TCRdb ran MiXCR on the 5' RACE reads. The repertoire includes 300,000 to 350,000 distinct CDR3 sequences, 9% to 15% of them detected once, and approximately 7.9% sits in the top ten. The data were also submitted as part of a second study, on yellow fever vaccine responses in identical twins.

Sequenced: CD8+ T cells sorted from blood. Source of these receptors: a woman aged 18-35 years in good health.

In this sample, this clonotype turned up a few times. The chain is built from TRBV24-1 and TRBJ2-1; 8 bases fit TRBD2. The CDR3 extends over 14 amino acids. Germline V lookup: CDR1 KGHDR, CDR2 SFDVKD. Unmatched junction bases numbered 6, after V lost 5 bases and J lost 7 bases. The CDR3 DNA reads TGTGCCACCAGTGGAGCGGGAGTAAGGAATGAGCAGTTCTTC. This translates into CATSGAGVRNEQFF.

This clonotype has only a few counts. The chain combines TRBV28 with TRBJ2-7; no definite D call. The CDR3 has 12 amino acids. Germline lookup yields CDR1 MDHEN and CDR2 SYDVKM. Trimming pared 3 bases from V and 1 base from J, leaving 4 bases between. The CDR3, as DNA: TGTGCCAGCAGTTTTATGTCCTACGAGCAGTACTTC. Its protein is CASSFMSYEQYF.

This clonotype was found many times. V is TRBV21-1 and J is TRBJ2-3; the table gives TRBD1 as D, unverified against the DNA. TRBV21-1 is assigned pseudogene status. The CDR3 runs 17 residues. The CDR3 loop is CASSRPRGGTGLDTQYF. The CDR3 DNA reads TGTGCCAGCAGCCGACCTCGGGGCGGGACAGGTCTGGATACGCAGTATTTT.

This clonotype was seen a handful of times. The CDR3: CASSEMVYEQYV. CDR3 DNA: TGTGCCAGCAGTGAAATGGTCTACGAGCAGTACGTC. The genes are TRBV2 and TRBJ2-7; D ambiguous. Trimming removed 2 bases from V and 3 bases from J, with 5 bases in between. Germline-derived CDR1 and CDR2 are SNHLY and FYNNEI. CDR3 length: 12 amino acids.

The rearrangement joins TRBV10-1 to TRBJ2-1; D uncertain. This CDR3 region has 14 residues. Germline V gene data show CDR1 as WNHNN and CDR2 as SYGVQD (reference sequence). The V and J ends lost 3 bases and 0 bases respectively, with 6 bases between them. The CDR3 protein is CASSDSSSYNEQFF. The CDR3 region has the DNA TGCGCCAGCAGTGACTCGAGCTCCTACAATGAGCAGTTCTTC.

This clonotype was counted between two and nine times. The CDR3 here is CASTMGLAGDFHNEQFF. The CDR3 bases are TGTGCCAGCACTATGGGACTAGCGGGAGACTTCCACAATGAGCAGTTCTTC. J is TRBJ2-1 and V is TRBV13; 14 bases map to TRBD2. V trimming: 7 bases; J trimming: 5 bases; junction bases outside the gene matches: 10. CDR3 length: 17 residues. Looked up from germline, CDR1 is PRHDT and CDR2 is FYEKMQ (reference sequence).

V gene TRBV6-5 combines with J gene TRBJ2-3; tentative D call: TRBD2 (5 bases). Germline V gene sequence: CDR1 MNHEY, CDR2 SVGAGI. Trimming shortened V by 2 bases and J by 6 bases, and 9 bases separated the two germline ends. The CDR3 covers 13 residues. The CDR3 DNA reads TGTGCCAGCAGTTACGGGAGACTGGATACGCAGTATTTT. This translates into CASSYGRLDTQYF.

This clonotype has only one observation. A much more abundant neighbour one base away suggests this may be a read error. The chain joins TRBV28 to TRBJ1-1; TRBD1 matches 9 bases. CDR3 size: 13 residues. In germline, CDR1 is MDHEN, CDR2 SYDVKM. Trimming removed 6 bases from V and 6 bases from J; junction bases left unmatched: 5. CDR3 DNA sequence: TGTGCCAGCAGGGTACAGGGGGCGGCTGAAGCTTTCTTT. Its translation: CASRVQGAAEAFF.

Ten or more counts support this clonotype. The gene calls are TRBV7-6 and TRBJ2-2, with 7 bases that match TRBD1. Trimming took 5 bases from V and 4 from J; bases not matched to a gene: 7. Germline-derived CDR1 and CDR2 are SGHVS and FNYEAQ. The CDR3 length is 15 residues. The DNA of the CDR3 is TGTGCCAGCAGCCCAAGGACAGGCGGCACCGGGGAGCTGTTTTTT. Translation gives CASSPRTGGTGELFF.

In its sample, this clonotype was seen a few times. The rearrangement joins TRBV28 to TRBJ2-2; D remains unclear. Looked up from germline, CDR1 is MDHEN and CDR2 is SYDVKM. Trimming took 3 bases from V and 2 from J, leaving 13 bases between them. This CDR3 region has 16 residues. The CDR3 is CASSLPERINTGELFF. The CDR3 DNA sequence: TGTGCCAGCAGTTTGCCGGAAAGAATAAACACCGGGGAGCTGTTTTTT.

The V call is TRBV2, the J call TRBJ2-2; 11 bases line up with TRBD2. J was trimmed by 4 bases and V by 3 bases; bases with no gene match: 7. CDR3 length equals 17 residues. Per the germline V gene, CDR1 is SNHLY and CDR2 is FYNNEI. CDR3 residues: CASSDLVAGGPTGELFF. The DNA for the CDR3 is TGTGCCAGCAGTGATTTGGTAGCGGGAGGGCCCACCGGGGAGCTGTTTTTT. The full variable domain, its missing parts supplied by reference TRBV2 and TRBJ2-2, is EPEVTQTPSHQVTQMGQEVILRCVPISNHLYFYWYRQILGQKVEFLVSFYNNEISEKSEIFDDQFSVERPDGSNFTLKIRSTKLEDSAMYFCASSDLVAGGPTGELFFGEGSRLTVL.

This clonotype was observed a handful of times. The chain combines TRBV28 with TRBJ2-7; D might be TRBD2 (5 bases). Deletions cut 4 bases from V and 4 bases from J, with 11 bases between. Germline V lookup: CDR1 MDHEN, CDR2 SYDVKM. CDR3 length: 13 residues. CDR3 in amino acids: CASSWTQKYEQYF. CDR3 sequence (DNA): TGTGCCAGCAGTTGGACTCAGAAGTACGAGCAGTACTTC.

The chain uses TRBV12-3 or TRBV12-4 and TRBJ1-5; TRBD1 matches 12 bases. Unmatched junction bases numbered 6, after V lost 5 bases and J lost 4 bases. The CDR3 totals 16 residues. CDR3 protein: CASSDGTGGGNQPQHF. CDR3 coding DNA: TGTGCCAGCAGTGACGGGACAGGGGGCGGGAATCAGCCCCAGCATTTT.

V is TRBV27 and J is TRBJ2-7; D may be TRBD2 (6 bases). The CDR3 covers 12 residues. Germline lookup yields CDR1 MNHEY and CDR2 SMNVEV (reference sequence). V lost 6 bases and J 2 bases, leaving 8 bases between the germline ends. The CDR3 sequence is CASSGRPYEQYF. The CDR3 bases are TGTGCCAGCAGCGGGAGACCCTACGAGCAGTACTTC.

The chain joins TRBV24-1 to TRBJ2-7, with D unresolved. This CDR3 has 13 amino acids. CDR1 is KGHDR and CDR2 is SFDVKD in the germline V gene. V lost 0 bases and J lost 5, with 7 bases in between. This CDR3 is CATSDLGVNEQYF. The CDR3 region has the DNA TGTGCCACCAGTGATTTGGGAGTGAACGAGCAGTACTTC.

Only a few counts were recorded for this clonotype. CDR3 nucleotides: TGTGCCAGCAGCGGAGATCTAGCCAAAAACATTCAGTACTTC. As protein: CASSGDLAKNIQYF. The gene calls are TRBV9 and TRBJ2-4; D is unresolved. This CDR3 region has 14 residues. V lost 3 bases and J 0 bases, leaving 7 bases between the germline ends. CDR1 is SGDLS and CDR2 is YYNGEE in the germline V gene. The whole variable domain, remainder taken from reference TRBV9 and TRBJ2-4, is DSGVTQTPKHLITATGQRVTLRCSPRSGDLSVYWYQQSLDQGLQFLIQYYNGEERAKGNILERFSAQQFPDLHSELNLSSLELGDSALYFCASSGDLAKNIQYFGAGTRLSVL.

This clonotype was counted a few times. In nucleotides, the CDR3 is TGTGCCAGCAACTCGGACAGGGATCTCTACAATGAGCAGTTCTTC. Its translation is CASNSDRDLYNEQFF. The chain employs TRBV28 and TRBJ2-1; TRBD1 matches at 8 bases. V shed 7 bases and J 3 bases; nucleotides not matched to a gene: 8. The CDR3 has 15 residues. CDR1 is MDHEN and CDR2 is SYDVKM in the germline V gene.

The CDR3 DNA follows: TGTGCCAGCAGACCCCGGACTAGTTCCCGGGGAGATACGCAGTATTTT. It translates to CASRPRTSSRGDTQYF. J is TRBJ2-3 and V is TRBV6-1; 7 nucleotides line up with TRBD2. CDR1 MNHNS and CDR2 SASEGT come from the germline V gene. The CDR3 runs 16 residues. Trimming at V came to 6 bases and at J to 5 bases, leaving 14 bases not matched to a gene.

The genes are TRBV7-9 and TRBJ1-1; D gene ambiguous. CDR1 SEHNR and CDR2 FQNEAQ come from the germline V gene (reference sequence). V was pared by 3 bases and J by 1 base, with 3 bases between. The CDR3 consists of 12 residues. The CDR3 nucleotides read TGTGCCAGCAGCTTTCAGAACACTGAAGCTTTCTTT. Translating it yields CASSFQNTEAFF.

This clonotype appeared a few times. This chain uses TRBV4-1 with TRBJ2-2, with 7 positions matching TRBD2. The J segment lost 7 bases and the V segment lost 1 base, leaving 3 bases of the junction unmatched. This CDR3 region has 14 residues. Germline V lookup: CDR1 MGHRA, CDR2 YSYEKL. DNA of the CDR3: TGCGCCAGCAGCCAAGTGGGGGGGGTCGGGGAGCTGTTTTTT. This codes for CASSQVGGVGELFF.